This is a list of T cell receptor beta chains from one sample in a study of CD4 T cells in relation to SARS-CoV-2 and coronaviruses. These receptors' antigens are unknown. The protocol was immunoSEQ multiplex PCR, while the TCRdb copy is restricted to in-frame clones and leaves out a portion. Among around 31,000 clones listed, under 80% were seen once. The sample was memory CD4+ T cells from PBMCs, cultured in vitro. Receptors were obtained from an adult with COVID-19. Both conserved end residues are part of each CDR3. The D gene is left open where the match is weak. Part of the rows lack a size; the others show once, few, many or a class for expanded clones.

-,TRBD1,15,TRBJ1-6,TRBV4-1,TGCGCCAGCAGCCAATTAGCAGGGGGTAGGTCACCCCTCCACTTT,CASSQLAGGRSPLHF
-,TRBD2,18,TRBJ2-7,TRBV3-1/TRBV3-2,TGTGCCAGCAGCCTGGGACTAGCGGGAGGACACCTATCCTACGAGCAGTACTTC,CASSLGLAGGHLSYEQYF
-,-,11,TRBJ1-1,TRBV30,TGTGCCTGGAGTGGGACGGTCCAAGCTTTCTTT,CAWSGTVQAFF
-,-,13,TRBJ2-7,TRBV28,TGTGCCAGCAGTTTATTGGAGGCCTACGAGCAGTACTTC,CASSLLEAYEQYF
few,-,11,TRBJ2-7,TRBV7-2,TGTGCCAGCAGGTCCGGGACGAAGCAGTACTTC,CASRSGTKQYF
-,TRBD2,16,TRBJ2-7,TRBV28,TGTGCCAGCAGTTTATTCGCGGGGGGAAGCTCCTACGAGCAGTACTTC,CASSLFAGGSSYEQYF
-,TRBD1,15,TRBJ2-7,TRBV6-6,TGTGCCAGCAGTTACTCGTCCCAGGGGGTCTACGAGCAGTACTTC,CASSYSSQGVYEQYF
-,TRBD1,15,TRBJ1-5,TRBV6-6,TGTGCCAGCCGCACCAGGGGACAGGTCAATCAGCCCCAGCATTTT,CASRTRGQVNQPQHF
few,-,15,TRBJ2-7,TRBV28,TGTGCCAGCAGTTTATCCCCGGACAGTAGCTACGAGCAGTACTTC,CASSLSPDSSYEQYF
few,-,15,TRBJ2-7,TRBV27,TGTGCCAGCAGTCCCCGTCTCGGGTACCCAACGGAGCAGTACTTC,CASSPRLGYPTEQYF
-,-,15,TRBJ2-2,TRBV6-5,TGTGCCAGCAGACTTAGCCTTTTGGGCACCGGGGAGCTGTTTTTT,CASRLSLLGTGELFF
-,TRBD1,16,TRBJ1-5,TRBV4-1,TGCGCCAGCAGCCAGAATCCGGGACAGTCTAATCAGCCCCAGCATTTT,CASSQNPGQSNQPQHF
-,-,18,TRBJ2-1,TRBV30,TGTGCCTGGAGTTTGAAGGGGGGTACGATCAGCTCCTACAATGAGCAGTTCTTC,CAWSLKGGTISSYNEQFF
-,-,16,TRBJ1-6,TRBV5-1,TGCGCCAGCAGCTTGGTATCGAGCTCCTATAATTCACCCCTCCACTTT,CASSLVSSSYNSPLHF
-,-,14,TRBJ2-5,TRBV28,TGTGCCAGCAGAGGAAGACAGGGAGGAGAGACCCAGTACTTC,CASRGRQGGETQYF
-,TRBD2,14,TRBJ2-1,TRBV3-1/TRBV3-2,TGTGCCAGCAGCCAAGAGGGCAGAGGCGGGAGGTCGGTCTTC,CASSQEGRGGRSVF
-,-,13,TRBJ2-1,TRBV5-3,TGTGCCAGAAGCTGGGGCCCGCGGTGTGAGCAGTTCTTC,CARSWGPRCEQFF
-,TRBD1,13,TRBJ2-5,TRBV7-3,TGTGCCAGCAGCCCCGGGACAGGGGAGACCCAGTACTTC,CASSPGTGETQYF
-,-,15,TRBJ1-5,TRBV19,TGTGCCAGTAGTATTTTGGACAGACATGATCAGCCCCAGCATTTT,CASSILDRHDQPQHF
-,TRBD2,16,TRBJ2-3,TRBV25-1,TGTGCCAGCAGTATTGGGACTAGCGGGAGACCAGATACGCAGTATTTT,CASSIGTSGRPDTQYF
-,-,15,TRBJ1-5,TRBV5-1,TGCGCCAGCAGCTTGGAGGGTGGCAGCAATCAGCCCCAGCATTTT,CASSLEGGSNQPQHF